This T cell receptor (beta chain) was identified during a study of T cell changes during pregnancy in multiple sclerosis. Profiling relied on immunoSEQ multiplex PCR, and the TCRdb table lists in-frame clones only, not all of them. The profile covers over 60,000 clones, with over 75% appearing a single time and just under 0.3% taken by the ten largest. This CDR3 is built from 13 residues. Germline assignment: CDR1 GTSNPN and CDR2 SVGIG (reference sequence). Trimming stripped 0 bases from V and 2 bases from J, with 7 bases between. This chain joins TRBV30 and TRBJ1-2; maybe TRBD1 (5 bases). The sample here was CD4+ T cells from peripheral blood mononuclear cells, taken in the third trimester of pregnancy. The origin of this receptor is a female donor in good health, enrolled as a control in a pregnancy study. Here the CDR3 reads CAWSVPGNYGYTF. The CDR3 DNA follows: TGTGCCTGGAGTGTACCAGGGAACTATGGCTACACCTTC.